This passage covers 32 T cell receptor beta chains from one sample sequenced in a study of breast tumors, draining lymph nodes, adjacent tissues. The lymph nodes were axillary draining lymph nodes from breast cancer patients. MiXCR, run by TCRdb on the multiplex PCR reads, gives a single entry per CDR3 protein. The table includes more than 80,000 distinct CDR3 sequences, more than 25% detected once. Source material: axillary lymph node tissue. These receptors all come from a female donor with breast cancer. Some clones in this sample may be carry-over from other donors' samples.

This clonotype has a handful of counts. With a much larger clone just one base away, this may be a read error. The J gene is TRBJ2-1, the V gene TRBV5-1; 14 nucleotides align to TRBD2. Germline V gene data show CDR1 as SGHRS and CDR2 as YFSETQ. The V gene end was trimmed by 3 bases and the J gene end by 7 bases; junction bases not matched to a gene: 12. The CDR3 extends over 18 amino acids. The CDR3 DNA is TGCGCCAGCAGCTGGGGGACTAGCGGGAGCGCCTCTTTGAATGAGCAGTTCTTC. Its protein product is CASSWGTSGSASLNEQFF.

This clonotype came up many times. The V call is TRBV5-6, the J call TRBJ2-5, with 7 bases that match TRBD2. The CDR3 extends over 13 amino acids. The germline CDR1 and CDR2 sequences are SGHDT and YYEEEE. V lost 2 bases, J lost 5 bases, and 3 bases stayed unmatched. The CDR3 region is CASSLRGEETQYF. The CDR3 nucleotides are TGTGCCAGCAGCTTACGGGGGGAGGAGACCCAGTACTTC.

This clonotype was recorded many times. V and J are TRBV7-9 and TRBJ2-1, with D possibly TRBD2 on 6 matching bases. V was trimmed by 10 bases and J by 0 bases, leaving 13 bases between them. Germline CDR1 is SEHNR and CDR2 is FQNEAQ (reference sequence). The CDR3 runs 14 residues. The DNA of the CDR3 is TGTGCCATCCCGGAGGGGAGCTCCTACAATGAGCAGTTCTTC. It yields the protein CAIPEGSSYNEQFF.

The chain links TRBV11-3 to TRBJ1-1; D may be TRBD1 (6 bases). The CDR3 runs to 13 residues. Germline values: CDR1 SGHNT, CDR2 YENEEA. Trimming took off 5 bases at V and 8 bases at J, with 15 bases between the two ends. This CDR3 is CASSTHRDKEAFF. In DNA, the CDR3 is TGTGCCAGCAGCACACACCGGGACAAAGAAGCTTTCTTT.

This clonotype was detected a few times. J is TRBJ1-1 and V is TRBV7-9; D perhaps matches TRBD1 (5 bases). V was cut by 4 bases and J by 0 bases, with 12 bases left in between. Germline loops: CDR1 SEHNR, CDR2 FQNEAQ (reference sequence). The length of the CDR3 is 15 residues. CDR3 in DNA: TGTGCCAGCAGCTATCGGCGACAGATGAACACTGAAGCTTTCTTT. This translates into CASSYRRQMNTEAFF.

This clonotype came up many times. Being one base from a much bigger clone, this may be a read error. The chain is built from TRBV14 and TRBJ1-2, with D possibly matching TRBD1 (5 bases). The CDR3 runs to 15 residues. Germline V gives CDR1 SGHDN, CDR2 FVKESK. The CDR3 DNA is TGTGCCAGCAGCCCAGACCTGGGGCGGAACTATGGCTCCACCTTC. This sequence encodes CASSPDLGRNYGSTF.

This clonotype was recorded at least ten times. The CDR3, as DNA: TGTGCCAGCAGCCGAGGACAGGGATACGAGCAGTACTTC. The encoded protein is CASSRGQGYEQYF. The V gene is TRBV7-9, the J gene TRBJ2-7; 8 positions agree with TRBD1. Losses at the gene ends were 5 bases for V and 4 bases for J; bases not matched to a gene: 4. The CDR3 runs 13 residues. Germline assignment: CDR1 SEHNR and CDR2 FQNEAQ (reference sequence).

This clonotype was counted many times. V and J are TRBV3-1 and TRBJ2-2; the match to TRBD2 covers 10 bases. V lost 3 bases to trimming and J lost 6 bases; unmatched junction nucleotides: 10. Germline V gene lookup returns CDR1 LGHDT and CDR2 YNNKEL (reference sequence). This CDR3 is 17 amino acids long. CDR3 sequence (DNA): TGTGCCAGCAGCCAGACGACTAGCGGGCCAAGGGCCGGGGAGCTGTTTTTT. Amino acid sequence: CASSQTTSGPRAGELFF.

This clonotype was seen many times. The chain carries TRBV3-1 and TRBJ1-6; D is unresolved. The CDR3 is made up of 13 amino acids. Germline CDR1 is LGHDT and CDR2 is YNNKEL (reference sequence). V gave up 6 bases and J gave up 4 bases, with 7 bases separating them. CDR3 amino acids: CASSLGYNSPLHF. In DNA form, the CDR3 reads TGTGCCAGCAGTCTGGGGTATAATTCACCCCTCCACTTT.

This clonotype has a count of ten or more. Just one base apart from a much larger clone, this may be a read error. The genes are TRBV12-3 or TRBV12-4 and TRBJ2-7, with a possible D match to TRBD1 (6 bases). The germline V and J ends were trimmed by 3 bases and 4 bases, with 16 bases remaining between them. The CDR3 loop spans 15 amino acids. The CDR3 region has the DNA TGTGCCAGCAGTTTCTTCTATACAGGGTCATACGAGCAGTACTTC. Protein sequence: CASSFFYTGSYEQYF.

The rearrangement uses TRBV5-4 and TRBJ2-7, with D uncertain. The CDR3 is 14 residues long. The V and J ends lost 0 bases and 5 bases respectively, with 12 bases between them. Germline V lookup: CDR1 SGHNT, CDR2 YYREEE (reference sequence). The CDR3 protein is CASSLDVGHDEQYF. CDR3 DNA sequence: TGTGCCAGCAGCTTGGATGTAGGGCACGACGAGCAGTACTTC. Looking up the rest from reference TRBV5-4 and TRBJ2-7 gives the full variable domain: ETGVTQSPTHLIKTRGQQVTLRCSSQSGHNTVSWYQQALGQGPQFIFQYYREEENGRGNFPPRFSGLQFPNYSSELNVNALELDDSALYLCASSLDVGHDEQYFGPGTRLTVT.

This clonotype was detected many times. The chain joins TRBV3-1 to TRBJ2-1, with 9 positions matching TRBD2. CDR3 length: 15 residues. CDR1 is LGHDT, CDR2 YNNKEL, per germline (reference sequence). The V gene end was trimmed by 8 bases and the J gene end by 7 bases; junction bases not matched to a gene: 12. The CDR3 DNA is TGTGCCAGCCAGGGGCGGGAGGGCCAGGGGAATGAGCAGTTCTTC. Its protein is CASQGREGQGNEQFF.

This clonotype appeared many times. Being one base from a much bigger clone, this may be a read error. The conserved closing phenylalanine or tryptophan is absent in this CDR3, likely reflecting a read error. CDR3 DNA sequence: TGTGCCAGCAGCGTAAGGGACATGGAGACCCAGTACTCC. Amino acid sequence: CASSVRDMETQYS. The rearrangement links TRBV9 to TRBJ2-5; TRBD1 might be the D (6 bases). Per the germline V gene, CDR1 is SGDLS and CDR2 is YYNGEE. CDR3 length equals 13 residues. Deletions cut 1 base from V and 5 bases from J, with 9 bases between.

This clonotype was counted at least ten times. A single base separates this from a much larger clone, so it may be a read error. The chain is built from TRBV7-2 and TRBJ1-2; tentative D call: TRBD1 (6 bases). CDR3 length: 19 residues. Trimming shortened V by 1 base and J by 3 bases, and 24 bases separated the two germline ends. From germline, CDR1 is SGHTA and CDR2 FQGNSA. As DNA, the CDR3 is TGTGCCAGCAGCTTAGTCTCTTCGTGGTCCTGGACAGTTCACTATGGCTACACCTTC. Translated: CASSLVSSWSWTVHYGYTF. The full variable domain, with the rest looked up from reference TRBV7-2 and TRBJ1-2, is GAGVSQSPSNKVTEKGKDVELRCDPISGHTALYWYRQSLGQGLEFLIYFQGNSAPDKSGLPSDRFSAERTGGSVSTLTIQRTQQEDSAVYLCASSLVSSWSWTVHYGYTFGSGTRLTVV.

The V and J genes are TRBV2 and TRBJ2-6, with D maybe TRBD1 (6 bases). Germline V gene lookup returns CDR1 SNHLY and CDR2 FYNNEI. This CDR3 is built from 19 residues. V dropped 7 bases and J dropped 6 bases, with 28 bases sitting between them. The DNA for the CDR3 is TGTGCCAGCATCACCGGGACAACAACACGGGGCCCCTCGGCCAACGTCCTGACTTTC. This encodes CASITGTTTRGPSANVLTF.

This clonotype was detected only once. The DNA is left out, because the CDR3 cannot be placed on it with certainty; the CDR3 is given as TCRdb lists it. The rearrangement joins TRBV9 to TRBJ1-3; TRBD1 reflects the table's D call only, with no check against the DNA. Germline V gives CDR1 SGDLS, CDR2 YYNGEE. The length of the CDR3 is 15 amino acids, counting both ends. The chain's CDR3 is CASSVRWGPGNTTYF.

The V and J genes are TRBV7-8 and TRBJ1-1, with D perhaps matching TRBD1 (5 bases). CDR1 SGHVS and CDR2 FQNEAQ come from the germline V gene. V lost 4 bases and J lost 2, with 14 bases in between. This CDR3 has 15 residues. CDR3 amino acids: CASSSATAPNTEAFF. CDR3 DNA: TGTGCCAGCAGCTCGGCGACAGCGCCCAACACTGAAGCTTTCTTT. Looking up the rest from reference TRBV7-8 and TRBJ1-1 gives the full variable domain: GAGVSQSPRYKVAKRGQDVALRCDPISGHVSLFWYQQALGQGPEFLTYFQNEAQLDKSGLPSDRFFAERPEGSVSTLKIQRTQQEDSAVYLCASSSATAPNTEAFFGQGTRLTVV.

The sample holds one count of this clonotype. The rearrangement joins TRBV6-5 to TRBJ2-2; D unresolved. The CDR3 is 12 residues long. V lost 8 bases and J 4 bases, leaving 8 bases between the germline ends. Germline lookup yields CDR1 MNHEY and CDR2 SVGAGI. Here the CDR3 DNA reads TGTGCCAGCGCGCCAGTCACCGGGGAGCTGTTTTTT. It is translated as CASAPVTGELFF.

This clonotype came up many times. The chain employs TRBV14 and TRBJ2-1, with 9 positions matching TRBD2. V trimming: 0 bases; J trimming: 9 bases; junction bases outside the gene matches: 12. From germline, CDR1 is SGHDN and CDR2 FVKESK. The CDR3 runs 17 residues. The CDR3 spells CASSQDQRLAGRGEQFF. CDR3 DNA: TGTGCCAGCAGCCAAGATCAGAGGCTAGCGGGGAGAGGTGAGCAGTTCTTC.

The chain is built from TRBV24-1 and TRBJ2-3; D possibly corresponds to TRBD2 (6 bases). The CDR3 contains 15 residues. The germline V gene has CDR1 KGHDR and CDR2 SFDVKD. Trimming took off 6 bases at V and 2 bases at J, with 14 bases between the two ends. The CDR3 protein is CATSIAGTFTDTQYF. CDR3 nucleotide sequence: TGTGCCACCAGTATAGCCGGGACTTTCACAGATACGCAGTATTTT.

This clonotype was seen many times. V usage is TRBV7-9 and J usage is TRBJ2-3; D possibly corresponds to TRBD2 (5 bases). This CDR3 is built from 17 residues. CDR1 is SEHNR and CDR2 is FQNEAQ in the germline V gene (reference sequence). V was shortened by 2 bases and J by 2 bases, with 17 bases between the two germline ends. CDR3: CASSLSAGVSLTDTQYF. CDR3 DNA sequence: TGTGCCAGCAGCTTATCGGCCGGGGTGAGCCTCACAGATACGCAGTATTTT.

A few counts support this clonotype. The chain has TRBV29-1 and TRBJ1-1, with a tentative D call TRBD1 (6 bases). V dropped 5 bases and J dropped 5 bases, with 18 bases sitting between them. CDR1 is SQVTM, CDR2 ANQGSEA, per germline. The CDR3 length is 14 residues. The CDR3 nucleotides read TGCAGCGTTCATATAGGGGGGGCGAGTACTGAAGCTTTCTTT. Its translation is CSVHIGGASTEAFF. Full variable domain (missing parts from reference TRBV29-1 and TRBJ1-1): SAVISQKPSRDICQRGTSLTIQCQVDSQVTMMFWYRQQPGQSLTLIATANQGSEATYESGFVIDKFPISRPNLTFSTLTVSNMSPEDSSIYLCSVHIGGASTEAFFGQGTRLTVV.

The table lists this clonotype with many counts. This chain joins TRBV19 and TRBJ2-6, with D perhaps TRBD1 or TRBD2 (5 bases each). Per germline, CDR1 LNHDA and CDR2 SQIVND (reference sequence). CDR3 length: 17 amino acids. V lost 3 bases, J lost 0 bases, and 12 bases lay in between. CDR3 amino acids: CASSISGTNSGANVLTF. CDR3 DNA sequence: TGTGCCAGTAGTATCTCCGGGACCAACTCTGGGGCCAACGTCCTGACTTTC.

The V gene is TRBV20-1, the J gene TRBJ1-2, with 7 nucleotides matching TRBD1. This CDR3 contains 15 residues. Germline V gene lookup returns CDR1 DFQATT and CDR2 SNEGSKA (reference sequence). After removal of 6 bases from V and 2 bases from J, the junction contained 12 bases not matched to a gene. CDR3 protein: CSAMPGQLTNYGYTF. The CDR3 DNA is TGCAGTGCAATGCCGGGACAGCTAACCAACTATGGCTACACCTTC.

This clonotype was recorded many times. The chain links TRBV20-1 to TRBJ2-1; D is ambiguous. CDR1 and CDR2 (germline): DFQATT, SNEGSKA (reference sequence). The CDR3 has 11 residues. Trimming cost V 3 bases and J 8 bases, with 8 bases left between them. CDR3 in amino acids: CSASLIDEQFF. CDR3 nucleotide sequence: TGCAGTGCTAGTCTTATTGATGAGCAGTTCTTC.

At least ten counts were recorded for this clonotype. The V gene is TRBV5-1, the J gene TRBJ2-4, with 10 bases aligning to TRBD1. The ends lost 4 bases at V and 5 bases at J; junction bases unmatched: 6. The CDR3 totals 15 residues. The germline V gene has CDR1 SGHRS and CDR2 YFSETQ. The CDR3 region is CASSADRGRENIQYF. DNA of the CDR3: TGCGCCAGCAGCGCCGACAGGGGGCGTGAAAACATTCAGTACTTC. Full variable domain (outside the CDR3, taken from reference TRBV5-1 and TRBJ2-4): KAGVTQTPRYLIKTRGQQVTLSCSPISGHRSVSWYQQTPGQGLQFLFEYFSETQRNKGNFPGRFSGRQFSNSRSEMNVSTLELGDSALYLCASSADRGRENIQYFGAGTRLSVL.

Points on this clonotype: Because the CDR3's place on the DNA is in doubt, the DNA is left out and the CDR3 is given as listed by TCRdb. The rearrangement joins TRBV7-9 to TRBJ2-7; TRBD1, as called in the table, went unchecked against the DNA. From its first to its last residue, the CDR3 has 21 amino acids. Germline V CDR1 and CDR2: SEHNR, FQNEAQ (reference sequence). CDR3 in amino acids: CASSFYICSANPPGQGYEQYF.

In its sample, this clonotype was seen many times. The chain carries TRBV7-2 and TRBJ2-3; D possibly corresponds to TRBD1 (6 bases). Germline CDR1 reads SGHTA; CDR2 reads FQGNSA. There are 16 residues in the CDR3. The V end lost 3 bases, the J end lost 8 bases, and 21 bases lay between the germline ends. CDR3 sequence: CASSFHRDTGGTTQYF. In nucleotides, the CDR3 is TGTGCCAGCAGCTTCCACCGGGACACCGGCGGTACTACGCAGTATTTT.

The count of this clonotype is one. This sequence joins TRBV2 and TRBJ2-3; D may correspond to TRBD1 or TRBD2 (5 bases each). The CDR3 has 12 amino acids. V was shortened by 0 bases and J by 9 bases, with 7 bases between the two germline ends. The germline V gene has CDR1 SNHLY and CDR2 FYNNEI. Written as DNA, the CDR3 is TGTGCCAGCAGTGAAGCGTGGGGGACGCAGTATTTT. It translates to CASSEAWGTQYF.

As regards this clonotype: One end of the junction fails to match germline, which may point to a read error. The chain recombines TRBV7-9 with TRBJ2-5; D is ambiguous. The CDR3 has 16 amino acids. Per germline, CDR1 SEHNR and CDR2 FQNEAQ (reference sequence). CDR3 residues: CASSVAAGRPRETQYF. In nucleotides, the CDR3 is TGTGCCAGCAGCGTAGCCGCTGGGCGGCCACGAGAGACCCAGTACTTC.

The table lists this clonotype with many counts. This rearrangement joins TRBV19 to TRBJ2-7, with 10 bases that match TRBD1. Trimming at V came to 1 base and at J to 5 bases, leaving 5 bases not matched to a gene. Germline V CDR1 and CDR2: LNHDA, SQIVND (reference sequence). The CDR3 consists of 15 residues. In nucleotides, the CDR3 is TGTGCCAGTAGTATAGGCGGACAGGGGGTCGACGAGCAGTACTTC. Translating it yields CASSIGGQGVDEQYF.

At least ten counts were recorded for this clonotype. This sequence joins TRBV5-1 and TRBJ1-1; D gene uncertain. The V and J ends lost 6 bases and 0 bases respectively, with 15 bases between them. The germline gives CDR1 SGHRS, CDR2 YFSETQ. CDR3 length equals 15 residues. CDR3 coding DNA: TGCGCCAGCAAATCCCCGGCAGAGATGAACACTGAAGCTTTCTTT. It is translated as CASKSPAEMNTEAFF.